This T cell receptor (beta chain) was profiled in a study of PD-1 blockade in classical Hodgkin lymphoma. General study points: CD4+ TCR diversity, unlike CD8+, rose significantly by C4D1. Exclusion removed patients who began nivolumab under 1 year after ASCT.

Points on this clone: The antigen is unknown.

Data came from immunoSEQ multiplex PCR; TCRdb stores just in-frame clones and leaves some out. Among about 43,000 clones listed, over 65% were seen once. No patient escaped relapse after autologous stem cell transplantation, and brentuximab vedotin exposure varied. The CDR3 has 14 amino acids. Germline-derived CDR1 and CDR2 are GTSNPN and SVGIG (reference sequence). V lost 2 bases and J 4 bases, leaving 14 bases between the germline ends. The chain recombines TRBV30 with TRBJ1-1, with a possible D match to TRBD1 (5 bases). This sequence originates from a human donor with classical Hodgkin lymphoma. The sample in question was peripheral blood mononuclear cells (PBMCs), obtained before the second cycle of nivolumab. CDR3 protein: CAWSRRGFSTEAFF. CDR3 DNA: TGTGCCTGGAGTCGGCGGGGGTTTAGCACTGAAGCTTTCTTT.